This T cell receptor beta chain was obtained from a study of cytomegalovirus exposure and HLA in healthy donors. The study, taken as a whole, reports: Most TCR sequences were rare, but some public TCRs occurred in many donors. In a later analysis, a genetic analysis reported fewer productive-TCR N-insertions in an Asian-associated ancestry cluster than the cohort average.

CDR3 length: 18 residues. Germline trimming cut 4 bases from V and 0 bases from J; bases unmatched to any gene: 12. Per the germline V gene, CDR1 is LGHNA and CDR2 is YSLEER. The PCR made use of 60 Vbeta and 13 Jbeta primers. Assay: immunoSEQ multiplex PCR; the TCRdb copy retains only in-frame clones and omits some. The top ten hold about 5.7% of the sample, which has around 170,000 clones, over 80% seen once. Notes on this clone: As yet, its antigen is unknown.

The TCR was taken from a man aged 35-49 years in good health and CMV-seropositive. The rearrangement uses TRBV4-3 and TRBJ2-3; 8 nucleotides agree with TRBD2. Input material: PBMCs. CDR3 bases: TGCGCCAGCAGCCGGAGCCCGGGGGTAGCGGGGAGCACAGATACGCAGTATTTT. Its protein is CASSRSPGVAGSTDTQYF.